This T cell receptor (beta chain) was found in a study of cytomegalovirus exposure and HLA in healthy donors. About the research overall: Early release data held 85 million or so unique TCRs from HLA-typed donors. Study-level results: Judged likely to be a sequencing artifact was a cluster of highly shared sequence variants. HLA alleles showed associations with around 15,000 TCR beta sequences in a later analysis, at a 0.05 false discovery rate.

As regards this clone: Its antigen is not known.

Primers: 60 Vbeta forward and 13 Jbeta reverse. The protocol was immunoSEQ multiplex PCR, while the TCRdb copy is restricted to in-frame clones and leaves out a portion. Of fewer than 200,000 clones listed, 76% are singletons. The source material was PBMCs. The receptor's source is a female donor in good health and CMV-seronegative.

The CDR3: CASSLVGQGGTEAFF. The CDR3, as DNA: TGTGCCAGCAGTTTAGTGGGACAAGGAGGCACTGAAGCTTTCTTT. The rearrangement uses TRBV28 and TRBJ1-1; D may be TRBD1 (6 bases). The CDR3 loop spans 15 amino acids. Trimming left V 2 bases short and J 4 bases short, with 14 bases between. The V gene's germline CDR1 is MDHEN and CDR2 SYDVKM.